The rows below give T cell receptor beta chains drawn from one sample of a study of cytomegalovirus exposure and HLA in healthy donors. TCRdb's copy holds only in-frame clones and misses some; the assay was immunoSEQ multiplex PCR. The sample carries about 120,000 clones, about 80% recorded once. Sequencing was carried out using PBMCs. The receptors stem from a female donor in good health and CMV-seropositive. Each CDR3 is given with its conserved first and last residue. The listing skips clone size in some rows; elsewhere it reads once, few, many or a size class.

v_gene: TRBV2; abundance: .; len: 14; CDR3aa: CASSSGLPNTEAFF
v_gene: TRBV19; abundance: .; len: 13; CDR3aa: CASSTVAADTQYF
v_gene: TRBV30; abundance: once; len: 13; CDR3aa: CAWSIPGISEQYF
v_gene: TRBV7-6; abundance: .; len: 15; CDR3aa: CASSASGTTQETQYF
v_gene: TRBV27; abundance: .; len: 13; CDR3aa: CASSFQSGEKLFF
v_gene: TRBV6-1; abundance: .; len: 14; CDR3aa: CATRTGGSNQPQHF
v_gene: TRBV6-5; abundance: .; len: 14; CDR3aa: CASSYLGGNYGYTF
v_gene: TRBV5-1; abundance: .; len: 13; CDR3aa: CASSSGLDSEAFF
v_gene: TRBV6-5; abundance: once; len: 13; CDR3aa: CASSNPRTGELFF
v_gene: TRBV19; abundance: .; len: 15; CDR3aa: CASSPFRVPDTEAFF
v_gene: TRBV6-5; abundance: .; len: 14; CDR3aa: CASSAARGSYEQYF
v_gene: TRBV5-6; abundance: .; len: 13; CDR3aa: CASSRRDNYGYTF
v_gene: TRBV5-1; abundance: .; len: 17; CDR3aa: CASSYLAGTENTGELFF